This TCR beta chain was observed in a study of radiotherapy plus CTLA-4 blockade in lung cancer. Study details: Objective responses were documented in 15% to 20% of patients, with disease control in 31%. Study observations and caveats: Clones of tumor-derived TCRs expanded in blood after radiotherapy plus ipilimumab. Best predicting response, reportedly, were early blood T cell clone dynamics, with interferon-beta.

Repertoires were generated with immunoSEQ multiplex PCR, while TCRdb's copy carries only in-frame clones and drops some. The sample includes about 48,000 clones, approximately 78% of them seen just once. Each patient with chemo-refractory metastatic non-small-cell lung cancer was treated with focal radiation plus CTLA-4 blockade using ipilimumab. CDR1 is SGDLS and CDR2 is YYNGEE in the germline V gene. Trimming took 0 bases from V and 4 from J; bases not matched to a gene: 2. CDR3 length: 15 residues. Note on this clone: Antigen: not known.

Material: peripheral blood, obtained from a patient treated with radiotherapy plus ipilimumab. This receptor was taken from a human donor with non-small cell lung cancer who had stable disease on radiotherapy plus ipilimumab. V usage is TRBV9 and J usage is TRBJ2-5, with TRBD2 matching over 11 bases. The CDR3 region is CASSVGGTSGETQYF. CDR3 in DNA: TGTGCCAGCAGCGTAGGTGGGACTAGCGGAGAGACCCAGTACTTC.